This TCR beta chain was recorded in a study of T-cell reconstitution after alpha-beta-depleted transplantation in children. Study-wide points: T-cell counts and diversity at one year post-transplant came mainly from newly produced T cells. Alpha-beta T cells present about two months after transplant were reported to originate from several hundred expanded graft clones.

In this sample, this clonotype turned up a few times. No antigen is known for it. This CDR3 has 13 residues. V was pared by 5 bases and J by 6 bases, with 11 bases between. The TCRbeta library was prepared with unique molecular identifiers. TCRdb analysed the PCR reads with MiXCR anew, one entry per CDR3 protein. The profile shows hundreds of thousands of distinct CDR3 sequences, about 11% of them singletons. The starting material was PBMCs, obtained before TCRalphabeta/CD19-depleted stem cell transplant. The chain combines TRBV12-3 or TRBV12-4 with TRBJ2-1; maybe TRBD2 (5 bases). This receptor was taken from a child aged 2 to 9 with inherited bone marrow failure, due to receive a stem cell transplant. CDR3 protein: CASSPQLVNEQFF. CDR3 nucleotide sequence: TGTGCCAGCAGTCCCCAACTAGTCAATGAGCAGTTCTTC.